The rows below give T cell receptor beta chains drawn from one sample of a study of blood T cell repertoires in COVID-19. The table came from immunoSEQ multiplex PCR; TCRdb's copy has only in-frame clones and leaves some out. This sample yields 160,000 or so clones, of which about 81% are seen a single time; around 9.9% belongs to the top ten. The sequencing sample was made of peripheral blood. The origin of the receptors is a human donor in a cohort sampled during active COVID-19. The conserved cysteine and the conserved F or W are not part of the CDR3 here.

V: TRBV7-2
length: 13
CDR3: ASSRGQGLSQGYT

V: TRBV3-1/TRBV3-2
length: 16
CDR3: ASSQEEGGKGSTDTQY

V: TRBV5-4
length: 12
CDR3: ASSLGPSYNEQF

V: TRBV5-1
length: 13
CDR3: ASSLVGTGQSPLH

V: TRBV19
length: 12
CDR3: ASSRGQGQETQY

V: TRBV6-2/TRBV6-3
length: 12
CDR3: ASSSGQGGYGYT

V: TRBV7-2
length: 15
CDR3: ASSAVAQAAAKNIQY

V: TRBV28
length: 12
CDR3: ASTRRDQGNEQF

V: TRBV15
length: 14
CDR3: ATSRDRTGGNSPLH

V: TRBV2
length: 12
CDR3: ASSEAEGAQKLF

V: TRBV25-1
length: 12
CDR3: ASSERLAKGELF

V: TRBV5-4
length: 13
CDR3: ASSRGGPLAFEQF

V: TRBV18
length: 13
CDR3: ASSLIQAGERGYT

V: TRBV2
length: 11
CDR3: ASCTRFTDTQY

V: TRBV7-8
length: 12
CDR3: ASSLGGDGYEQY

V: TRBV6-4
length: 12
CDR3: ASRASFAADTQY

V: TRBV30
length: 15
CDR3: AWSLGGPGTGSHEQY

V: TRBV18
length: 12
CDR3: ASSPKTGSYEQY

V: TRBV5-1
length: 13
CDR3: ASSAEGHGWTEAF

V: TRBV11-2
length: 11
CDR3: ASRHIGDYEQY

V: TRBV29-1
length: 11
CDR3: SVVTGTNTEAF

V: TRBV19
length: 12
CDR3: ASRSGMSTDTQY

V: TRBV11-2
length: 14
CDR3: ASSLALGVPPYGYT

V: TRBV10-3
length: 10
CDR3: ATGTGTDTQY

V: TRBV7-6
length: 15
CDR3: ASSLEGAGWSTGELF

V: TRBV3-1/TRBV3-2
length: 13
CDR3: ASSQAGGRIGTQY

V: TRBV6-2/TRBV6-3
length: 9
CDR3: ASSLFYEQY

V: TRBV2
length: 12
CDR3: ATTKIAEQETQY

V: TRBV27
length: 12
CDR3: ASSLEGGNYGYT

V: TRBV6-6
length: 10
CDR3: ASSSIGTRRY

V: TRBV6-2/TRBV6-3
length: 13
CDR3: ASSSDRGAKNIQY

V: TRBV6-5
length: 10
CDR3: ASKGPTGELF

V: TRBV23-1
length: 16
CDR3: ASSQHRDRLTTPYEQY

V: TRBV4-1
length: 15
CDR3: ASSQEIGGPKRGYYT

V: TRBV7-9
length: 15
CDR3: ASSLGSLGQMNSPLH

V: TRBV11-2
length: 11
CDR3: ASSLGLKETQY

V: TRBV28
length: 12
CDR3: ASSLGQGAYEQY

V: TRBV10-1
length: 8
CDR3: ASSANGYT

V: TRBV10-1
length: 12
CDR3: ASSDGVTSDEQY

V: TRBV9
length: 13
CDR3: ASSPASSYNSPLH